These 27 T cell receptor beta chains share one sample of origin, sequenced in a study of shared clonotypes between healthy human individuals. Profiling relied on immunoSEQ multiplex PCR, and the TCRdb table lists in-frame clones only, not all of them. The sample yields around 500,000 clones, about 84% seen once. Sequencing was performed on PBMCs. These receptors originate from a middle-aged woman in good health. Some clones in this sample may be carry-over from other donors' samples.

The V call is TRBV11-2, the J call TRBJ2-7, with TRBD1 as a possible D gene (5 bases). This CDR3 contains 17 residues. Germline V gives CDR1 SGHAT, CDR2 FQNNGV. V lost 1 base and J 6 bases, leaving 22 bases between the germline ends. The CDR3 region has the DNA TGTGCCAGCAGCTTAGGGGGCGGCCCTATCCGACCGAGCGAGCAGTACTTC. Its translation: CASSLGGGPIRPSEQYF.

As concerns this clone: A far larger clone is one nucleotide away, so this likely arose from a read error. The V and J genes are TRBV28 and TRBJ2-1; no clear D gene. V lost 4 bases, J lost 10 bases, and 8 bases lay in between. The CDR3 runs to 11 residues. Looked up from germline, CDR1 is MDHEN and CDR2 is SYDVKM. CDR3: CASSSTWEQFF. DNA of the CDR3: TGTGCCAGCAGTTCCACCTGGGAGCAGTTCTTC. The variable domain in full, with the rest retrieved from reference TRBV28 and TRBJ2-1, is DVKVTQSSRYLVKRTGEKVFLECVQDMDHENMFWYRQDPGLGLRLIYFSYDVKMKEKGDIPEGYSVSREKKERFSLILESASTNQTSMYLCASSSTWEQFFGPGTRLTVL.

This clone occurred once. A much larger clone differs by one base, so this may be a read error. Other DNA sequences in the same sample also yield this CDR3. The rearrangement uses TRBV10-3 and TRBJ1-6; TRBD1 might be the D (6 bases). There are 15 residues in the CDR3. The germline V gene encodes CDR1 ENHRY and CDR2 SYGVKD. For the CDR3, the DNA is TGTGCTATCAGTGAGGGGGGGCCGCAGAATTCACCCCTCCACTTT. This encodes CAISEGGPQNSPLHF.

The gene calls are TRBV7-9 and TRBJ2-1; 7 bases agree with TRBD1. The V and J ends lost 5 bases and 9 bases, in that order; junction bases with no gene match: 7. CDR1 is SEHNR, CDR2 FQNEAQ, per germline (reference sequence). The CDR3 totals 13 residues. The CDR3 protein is CASSITGVSEQFF. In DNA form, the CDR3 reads TGTGCCAGCAGCATTACAGGGGTCTCTGAGCAGTTCTTC.

Here the CDR3 reads CASSPRAGAQYF. The CDR3 DNA sequence: TGTGCCAGCAGTCCGAGGGCGGGGGCCCAGTACTTC. V usage is TRBV2 and J usage is TRBJ2-5; 7 nucleotides match TRBD2. The V gene's germline CDR1 is SNHLY and CDR2 FYNNEI. The V segment lost 5 bases and the J segment 9 bases; nucleotides outside the gene matches: 6. This CDR3 spans 12 amino acids.

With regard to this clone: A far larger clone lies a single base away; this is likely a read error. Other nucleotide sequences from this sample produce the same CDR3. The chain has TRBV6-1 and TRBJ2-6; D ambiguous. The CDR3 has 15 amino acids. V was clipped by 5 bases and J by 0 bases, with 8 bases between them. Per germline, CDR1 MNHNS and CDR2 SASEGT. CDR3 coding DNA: TGTGCCAGCAGTCCTGAAATCTCTGGGGCCAACGTCCTGACTTTC. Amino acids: CASSPEISGANVLTF.

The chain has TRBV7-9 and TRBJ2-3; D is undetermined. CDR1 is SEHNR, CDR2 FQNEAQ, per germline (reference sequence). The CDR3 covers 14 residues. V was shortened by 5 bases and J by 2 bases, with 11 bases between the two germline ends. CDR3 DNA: TGTGCCAGCAGCCCCCTGATCACCACAGATACGCAGTATTTT. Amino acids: CASSPLITTDTQYF.

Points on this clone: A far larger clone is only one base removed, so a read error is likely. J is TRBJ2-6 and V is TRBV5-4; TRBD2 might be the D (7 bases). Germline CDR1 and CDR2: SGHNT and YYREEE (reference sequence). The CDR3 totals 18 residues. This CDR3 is CAISLFRGAESGANVLTF. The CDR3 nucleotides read TGTGCCATCAGCTTGTTCCGGGGGGCGGAATCTGGGGCCAACGTCCTGACTTTC. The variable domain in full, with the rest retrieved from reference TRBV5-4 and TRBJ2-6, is ETGVTQSPTHLIKTRGQQVTLRCSSQSGHNTVSWYQQALGQGPQFIFQYYREEENGRGNFPPRFSGLQFPNYSSELNVNALELDDSALYLCAISLFRGAESGANVLTFGAGSRLTVL.

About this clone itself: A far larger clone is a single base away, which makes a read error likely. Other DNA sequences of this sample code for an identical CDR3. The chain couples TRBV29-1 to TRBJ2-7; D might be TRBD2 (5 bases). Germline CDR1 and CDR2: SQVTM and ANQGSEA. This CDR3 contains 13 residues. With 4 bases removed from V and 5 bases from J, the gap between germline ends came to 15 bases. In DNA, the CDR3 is TGCAGCGTTGGTGGAGGCAAAACTGACGAGCAGTACTTC. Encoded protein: CSVGGGKTDEQYF.

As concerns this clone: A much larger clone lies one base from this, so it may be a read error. The CDR3 DNA is TGTGCCAGCAGCCTCAGGGGGGCCCTCGTGGATGAGCAGCTCTTC. Amino acids: CASSLRGALVDEQLF. The chain recombines TRBV7-2 with TRBJ2-1; maybe TRBD1 (7 bases). The germline V gene encodes CDR1 SGHTA and CDR2 FQGNSA. This CDR3 is 15 amino acids long.

The chain's CDR3 is CAGGDTENTEAFF. CDR3 nucleotides: TGTGCCGGAGGTGACACCGAGAACACTGAAGCTTTCTTT. The chain uses TRBV6-6 and TRBJ1-1; D remains ambiguous. V was trimmed by 11 bases and J by 1 base, leaving 14 bases between them. Germline loops: CDR1 MNHNY, CDR2 SVGAGI (reference sequence). The CDR3 extends over 13 amino acids.

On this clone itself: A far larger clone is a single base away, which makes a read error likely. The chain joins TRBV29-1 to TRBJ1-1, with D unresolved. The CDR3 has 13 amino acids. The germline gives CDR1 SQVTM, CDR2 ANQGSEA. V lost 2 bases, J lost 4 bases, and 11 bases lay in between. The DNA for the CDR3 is TGCAGCGTTGAAAGGGATGAGGGCACTGAAGCTTTCTTT. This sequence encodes CSVERDEGTEAFF.

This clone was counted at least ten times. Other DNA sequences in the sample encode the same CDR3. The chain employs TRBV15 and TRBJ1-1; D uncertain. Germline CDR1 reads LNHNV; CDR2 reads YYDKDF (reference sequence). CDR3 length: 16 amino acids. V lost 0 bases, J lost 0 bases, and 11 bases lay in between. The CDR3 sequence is CATSRDIVEMNTEAFF. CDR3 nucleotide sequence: TGTGCCACCAGCAGAGATATAGTGGAGATGAACACTGAAGCTTTCTTT.

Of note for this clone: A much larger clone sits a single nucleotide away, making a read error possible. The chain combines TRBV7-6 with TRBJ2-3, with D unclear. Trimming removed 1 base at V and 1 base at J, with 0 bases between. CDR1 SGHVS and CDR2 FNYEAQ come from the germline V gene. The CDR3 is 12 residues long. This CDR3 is CASSLGTDTQYF. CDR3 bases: TGTGCCAGCAGCTTAGGCACAGATACGCAGTATTTT.

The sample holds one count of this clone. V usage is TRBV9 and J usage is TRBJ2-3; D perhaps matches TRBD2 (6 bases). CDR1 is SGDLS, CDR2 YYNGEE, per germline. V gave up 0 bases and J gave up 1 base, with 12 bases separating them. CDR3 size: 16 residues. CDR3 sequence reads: CASSVGAGRGTDTQYF. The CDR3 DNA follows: TGTGCCAGCAGCGTAGGTGCCGGGAGAGGCACAGATACGCAGTATTTT.

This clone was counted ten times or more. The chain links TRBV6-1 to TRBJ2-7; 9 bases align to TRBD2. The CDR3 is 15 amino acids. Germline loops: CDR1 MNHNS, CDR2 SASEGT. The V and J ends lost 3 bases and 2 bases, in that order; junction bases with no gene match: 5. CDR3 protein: CASSDPTSGPYEQYF. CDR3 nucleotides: TGTGCCAGCAGTGATCCGACTAGCGGACCCTACGAGCAGTACTTC.

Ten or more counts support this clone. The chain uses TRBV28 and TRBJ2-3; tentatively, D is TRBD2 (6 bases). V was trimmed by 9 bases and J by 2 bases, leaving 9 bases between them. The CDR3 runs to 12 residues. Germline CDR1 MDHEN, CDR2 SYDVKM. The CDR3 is CASGGPTDTQYF. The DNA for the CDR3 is TGTGCCAGTGGAGGGCCCACAGATACGCAGTATTTT.

Here the CDR3 DNA reads TGTGCCAGCAGTCCACACCGGGACAGGGAAGAGACCCAGTACTTC. It is translated as CASSPHRDREETQYF. The rearrangement uses TRBV5-4 and TRBJ2-5; 9 positions agree with TRBD1. The germline V gene encodes CDR1 SGHNT and CDR2 YYREEE (reference sequence). Germline trimming cut 5 bases from V and 3 bases from J; bases unmatched to any gene: 8. This CDR3 region has 15 residues. Full variable domain (remainder filled in from reference TRBV5-4 and TRBJ2-5): ETGVTQSPTHLIKTRGQQVTLRCSSQSGHNTVSWYQQALGQGPQFIFQYYREEENGRGNFPPRFSGLQFPNYSSELNVNALELDDSALYLCASSPHRDREETQYFGPGTRLLVL.

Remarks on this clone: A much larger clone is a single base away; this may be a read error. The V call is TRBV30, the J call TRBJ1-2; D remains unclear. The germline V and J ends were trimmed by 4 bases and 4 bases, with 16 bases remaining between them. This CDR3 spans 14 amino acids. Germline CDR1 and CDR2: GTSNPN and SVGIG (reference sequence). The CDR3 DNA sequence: TGTGCCTGGACTCCCTCTGAGACATGCTATGGCTACACCTTC. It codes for CAWTPSETCYGYTF.

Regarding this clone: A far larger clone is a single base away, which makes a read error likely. CDR3 DNA sequence: TGTGCCAGTAGCAGTGAGGGGTATGGCTACACCTTC. It codes for CASSSEGYGYTF. The chain has TRBV19 and TRBJ1-2; possibly TRBD1 for D (5 bases). The CDR3 consists of 12 residues. Trimming removed 6 bases from V and 5 bases from J, with 10 bases in between. Germline-derived CDR1 and CDR2 are LNHDA and SQIVND (reference sequence).

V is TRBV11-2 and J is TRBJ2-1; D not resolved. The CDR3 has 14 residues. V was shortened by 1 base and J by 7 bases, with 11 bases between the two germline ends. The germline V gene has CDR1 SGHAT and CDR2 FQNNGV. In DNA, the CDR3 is TGTGCCAGCAGCTTAGCTGGGAATCGGAATGAGCAGTTCTTC. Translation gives CASSLAGNRNEQFF. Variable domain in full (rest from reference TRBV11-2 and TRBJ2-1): EAGVAQSPRYKIIEKRQSVAFWCNPISGHATLYWYQQILGQGPKLLIQFQNNGVVDDSQLPKDRFSAERLKGVDSTLKIQPAKLEDSAVYLCASSLAGNRNEQFFGPGTRLTVL.

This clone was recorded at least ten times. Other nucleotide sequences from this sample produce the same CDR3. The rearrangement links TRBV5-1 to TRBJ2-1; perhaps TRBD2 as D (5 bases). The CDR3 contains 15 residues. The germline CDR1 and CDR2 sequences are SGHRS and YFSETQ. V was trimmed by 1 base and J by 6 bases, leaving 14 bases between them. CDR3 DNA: TGCGCCAGCAGCTTGCTACCCACTAGTGGCAATGAGCAGTTCTTC. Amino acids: CASSLLPTSGNEQFF. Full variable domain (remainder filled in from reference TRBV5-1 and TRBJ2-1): KAGVTQTPRYLIKTRGQQVTLSCSPISGHRSVSWYQQTPGQGLQFLFEYFSETQRNKGNFPGRFSGRQFSNSRSEMNVSTLELGDSALYLCASSLLPTSGNEQFFGPGTRLTVL.

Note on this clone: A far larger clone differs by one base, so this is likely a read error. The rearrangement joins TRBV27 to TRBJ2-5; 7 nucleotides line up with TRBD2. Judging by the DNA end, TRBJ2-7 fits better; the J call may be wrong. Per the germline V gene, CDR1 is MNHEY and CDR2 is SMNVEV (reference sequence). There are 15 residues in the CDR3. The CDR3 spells CASSLGGVGYYEQYF. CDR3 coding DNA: TGTGCCAGCAGTTTAGGGGGGGTGGGGTACTACGAGCAGTACTTC.

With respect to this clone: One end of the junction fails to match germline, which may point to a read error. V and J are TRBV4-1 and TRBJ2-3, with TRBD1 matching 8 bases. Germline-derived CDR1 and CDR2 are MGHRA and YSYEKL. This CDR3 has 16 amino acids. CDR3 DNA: TGCGCCGGCAGCCAAGACCAGGGGGCCCTACCAGATACGCAGTATTTT. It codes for CAGSQDQGALPDTQYF.

CDR3 nucleotides: TGTGCCAGCAGAAGGTCGGGGCTCGAAGCTTTCTTT. Translated, it gives CASRRSGLEAFF. J is TRBJ1-1 and V is TRBV5-4; weak D call: TRBD1 (5 bases). The V gene lost 5 bases and the J gene lost 8 bases, with 13 bases spanning the gap. The V gene's germline CDR1 is SGHNT and CDR2 YYREEE (reference sequence). The length of the CDR3 is 12 residues.

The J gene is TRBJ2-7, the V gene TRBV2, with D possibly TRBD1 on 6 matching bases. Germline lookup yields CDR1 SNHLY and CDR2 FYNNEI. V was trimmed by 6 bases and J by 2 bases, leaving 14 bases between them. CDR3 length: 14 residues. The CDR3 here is CASRTDSLAYEQYF. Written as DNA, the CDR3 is TGTGCCAGCAGGACGGACAGCCTAGCCTACGAGCAGTACTTC.

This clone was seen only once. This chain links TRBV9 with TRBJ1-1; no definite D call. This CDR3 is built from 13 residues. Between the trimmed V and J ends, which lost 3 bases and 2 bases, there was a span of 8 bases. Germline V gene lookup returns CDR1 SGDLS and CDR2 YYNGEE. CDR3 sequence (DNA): TGTGCCAGCAGCGCCCGTACCAACACTGAAGCTTTCTTT. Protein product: CASSARTNTEAFF.